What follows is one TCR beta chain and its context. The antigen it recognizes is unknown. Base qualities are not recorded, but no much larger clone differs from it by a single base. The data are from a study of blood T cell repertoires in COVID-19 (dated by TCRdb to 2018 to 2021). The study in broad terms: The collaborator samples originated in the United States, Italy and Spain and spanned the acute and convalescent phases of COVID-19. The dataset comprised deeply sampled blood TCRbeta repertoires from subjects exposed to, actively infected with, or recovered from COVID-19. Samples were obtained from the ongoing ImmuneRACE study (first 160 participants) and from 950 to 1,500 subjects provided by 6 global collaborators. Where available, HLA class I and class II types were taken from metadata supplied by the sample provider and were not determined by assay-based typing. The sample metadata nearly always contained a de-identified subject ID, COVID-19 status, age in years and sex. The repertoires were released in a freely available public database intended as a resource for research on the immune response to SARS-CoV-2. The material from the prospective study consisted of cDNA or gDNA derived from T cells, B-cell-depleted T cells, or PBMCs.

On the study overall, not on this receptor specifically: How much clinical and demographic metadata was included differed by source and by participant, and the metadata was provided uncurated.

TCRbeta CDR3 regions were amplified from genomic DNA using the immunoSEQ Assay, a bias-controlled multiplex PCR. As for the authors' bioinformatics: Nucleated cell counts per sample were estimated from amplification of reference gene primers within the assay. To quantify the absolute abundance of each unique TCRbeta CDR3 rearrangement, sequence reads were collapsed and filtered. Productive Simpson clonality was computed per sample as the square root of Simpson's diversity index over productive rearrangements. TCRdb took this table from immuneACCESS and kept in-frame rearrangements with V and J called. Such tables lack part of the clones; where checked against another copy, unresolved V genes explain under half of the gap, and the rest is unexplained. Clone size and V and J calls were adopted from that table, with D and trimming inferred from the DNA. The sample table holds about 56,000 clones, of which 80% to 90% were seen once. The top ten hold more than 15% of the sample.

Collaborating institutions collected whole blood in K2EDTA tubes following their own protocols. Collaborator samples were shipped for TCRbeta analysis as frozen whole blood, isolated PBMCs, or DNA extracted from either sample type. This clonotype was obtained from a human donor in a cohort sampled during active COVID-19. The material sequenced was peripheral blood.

For the CDR3, the sequence is CASSSGGKETQYF. The DNA is as follows: TGTGCCAGCTCGTCCGGGGGGAAAGAGACCCAGTACTTC. The chain was built from TRBV18 and TRBJ2-5, and 7 junctional nucleotides match TRBD2. The germline V gene sets CDR1 to KGHSH and CDR2 to LQKENI. From V the trimming removes 6 bases and from J it removes 3 bases, while the gene matches leave 4 bases of the junction unaccounted for. The CDR3 numbers 13 residues from cysteine through phenylalanine. CDR3 DNA is the only sequence kept; it has 39 bases, read in frame from the first base.